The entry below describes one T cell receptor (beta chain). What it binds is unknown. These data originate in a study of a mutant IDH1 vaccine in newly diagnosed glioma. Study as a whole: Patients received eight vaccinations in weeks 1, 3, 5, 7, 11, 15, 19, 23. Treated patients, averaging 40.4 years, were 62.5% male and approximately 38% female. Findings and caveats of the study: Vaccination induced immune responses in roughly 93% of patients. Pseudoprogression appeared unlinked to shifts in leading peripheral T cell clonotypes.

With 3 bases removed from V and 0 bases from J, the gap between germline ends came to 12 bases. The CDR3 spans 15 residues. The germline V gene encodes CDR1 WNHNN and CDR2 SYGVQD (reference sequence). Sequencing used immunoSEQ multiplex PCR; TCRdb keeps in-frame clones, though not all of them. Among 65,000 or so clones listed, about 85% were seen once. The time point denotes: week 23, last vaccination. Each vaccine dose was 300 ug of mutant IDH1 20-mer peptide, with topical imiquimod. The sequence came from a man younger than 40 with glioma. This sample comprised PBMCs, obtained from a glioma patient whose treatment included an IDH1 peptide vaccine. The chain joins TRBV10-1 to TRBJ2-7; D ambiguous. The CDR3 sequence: CASSDPTTSSYEQYF. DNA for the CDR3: TGCGCCAGCAGTGACCCGACCACGAGCTCCTACGAGCAGTACTTC.